This T cell receptor (beta chain) was recovered during a study of T cells expressing NK-cell markers. Study-wide findings and caveats: In a handful of donors, dominant CD3+CD56+NKG2C+ clones formed 1.0-7.0% of CD8+ cells.

Note on this clonotype: Its antigen is still unknown.

CDR3 length equals 17 residues. Looked up from germline, CDR1 is LGHDT and CDR2 is YNNKEL (reference sequence). Beta-chain TCR cDNA was generated via 5'RACE template switching with UMIs. TCRdb re-called the 5' RACE reads; every CDR3 protein appears as one record, without DNA. Its table lists around 470,000 distinct CDR3 sequences. The chain joins TRBV3-1 to TRBJ2-3; the TCRdb call, TRBD2, lacks DNA for checking. The receptor's source is a woman between 50 and 59 years old in good health. The sample consisted of blood T cells: a sorted CD56 or NKG2C T cell subset, CD4+ or CD8+ T cells, or bulk PBMC T cells (not recorded which). CDR3 residues: CASSQVGGRAGTDTQYF.